Below, 9 T cell receptor beta chains from the same sample are listed, as sequenced in a study of T-cell memory formation after mild COVID-19 (dated by TCRdb to the early 2020s). The library was produced with 5' RACE. The sequencing machine was an Illumina NovaSeq 6000. The public reads were reprocessed in TCRdb via fastp at Q25 and MiXCR, keeping in-frame beta chains. Rows with a matching CDR3 protein are joined into one entry that keeps the most common DNA and genes. The sample table holds almost 350,000 distinct CDR3 sequences, of which 20% to 25% were seen once. Together, the top ten hold roughly a fifth of the sample. The material sequenced was PBMCs or a T cell subset sorted from them (not recorded which). These receptors were taken from a man aged 18 to 30 who had mild COVID-19 (a few samples of this study predate the infection). The sample titles of this study are shuffled in the database, so cell type and time point are left out; the donor was told from shared clones.

This clonotype has only a few counts. This sequence joins TRBV4-1 and TRBJ2-7; 8 bases are a match to TRBD2. V was clipped by 4 bases and J by 0 bases; unmatched bases: 8. The CDR3 sequence is 16 residues long. In germline, CDR1 is MGHRA, CDR2 YSYEKL. This CDR3 reads CASSLRGGPSSYEQYF. In nucleotides, the CDR3 is TGCGCCAGCAGCCTCCGCGGGGGGCCTTCCTCCTACGAGCAGTACTTC.

This rearrangement joins TRBV9 to TRBJ2-3, with D tentatively TRBD1 (6 bases). Looked up from germline, CDR1 is SGDLS and CDR2 is YYNGEE. Trimming pared 3 bases from V and 3 bases from J, leaving 20 bases between. The length of the CDR3 is 17 residues. The CDR3 nucleotides are TGTGCCAGCAGCGCCGGTCGGCAGGGGCGTGTGACAGATACGCAGTATTTT. Amino acid sequence: CASSAGRQGRVTDTQYF.

The genes are TRBV19 and TRBJ1-2; possible D gene TRBD1, 5 bases. V lost 1 base, J lost 7 bases, and 13 bases lay in between. From germline, CDR1 is LNHDA and CDR2 SQIVND (reference sequence). The CDR3 extends over 14 amino acids. The CDR3 is CASSIAAGTGGYTF. DNA for the CDR3: TGTGCCAGTAGTATAGCGGCCGGGACCGGTGGCTACACCTTC.

J is TRBJ2-1 and V is TRBV7-3, with 13 nucleotides matching TRBD2. In germline, CDR1 is SGHTA, CDR2 FQGTGA. This CDR3 has 17 residues. Trimming removed 5 bases from V and 1 base from J; junction bases left unmatched: 5. This CDR3 is CASSLGLAGDSYNEQFF. CDR3 sequence (DNA): TGTGCCAGCAGCCTCGGACTAGCGGGGGATTCCTACAATGAGCAGTTCTTC.

This clonotype was recorded many times. The chain carries TRBV15 and TRBJ1-3; D unresolved. V lost 0 bases and J 0 bases, leaving 12 bases between the germline ends. From germline, CDR1 is LNHNV and CDR2 YYDKDF (reference sequence). This CDR3 has 17 residues. This CDR3 reads CATSREMVSNSGNTIYF. As DNA, the CDR3 is TGTGCCACCAGCAGAGAAATGGTATCTAACTCTGGAAACACCATATATTTT.

V usage is TRBV9 and J usage is TRBJ2-3, with 7 bases identical to TRBD1. Germline values: CDR1 SGDLS, CDR2 YYNGEE. V lost 3 bases and J lost 5; bases outside the gene matches: 9. This CDR3 is 15 amino acids long. Here the CDR3 reads CASSERPTGVDTQYF. CDR3 coding DNA: TGTGCCAGCAGCGAGAGGCCTACAGGGGTAGATACGCAGTATTTT.

V and J are TRBV12-5 and TRBJ2-5, with 12 bases matching TRBD2. The germline V gene encodes CDR1 LGHNT and CDR2 FRNRAP. The CDR3 runs to 16 residues. V shed 7 bases, J shed 1 base, and the junction held 7 bases outside the gene matches. CDR3 nucleotide sequence: TGTGCTAGTGCCGACCTGACTAGCGGGGGCCAAGAGACCCAGTACTTC. Amino acid sequence: CASADLTSGGQETQYF. The full variable domain, completed using reference TRBV12-5 and TRBJ2-5, is DARVTQTPRHKVTEMGQEVTMRCQPILGHNTVFWYRQTMMQGLELLAYFRNRAPLDDSGMPKDRFSAEMPDATLATLKIQPSEPRDSAVYFCASADLTSGGQETQYFGPGTRLLVL.

The chain links TRBV2 to TRBJ2-1; a weak D match, TRBD1 (5 bases). V shed 4 bases and J shed 3 bases, with 10 bases lying between them. The CDR3 runs 14 residues. Germline values: CDR1 SNHLY, CDR2 FYNNEI. The CDR3 sequence is CASSGTTFYNEQFF. CDR3 nucleotides: TGTGCCAGCAGTGGGACAACTTTCTACAATGAGCAGTTCTTC.

V and J are TRBV6-1 and TRBJ2-7, with D unresolved. Per germline, CDR1 MNHNS and CDR2 SASEGT. Trimming stripped 8 bases from V and 2 bases from J, with 10 bases between. CDR3 length equals 12 residues. Written as DNA, the CDR3 is TGTGCCAGCCTTGGCGGCCCCTACGAGCAGTACTTC. This sequence encodes CASLGGPYEQYF.